The rows below give T cell receptor beta chains drawn from one sample of a study of shared clonotypes between healthy human individuals. Clones were read by immunoSEQ multiplex PCR, and TCRdb kept only the in-frame ones, dropping some. The top ten hold almost 0.9% of the sample, which has 850,000 to 1,100,000 clones, roughly 80% seen once. Sequenced sample: memory CD4+ T cells from PBMCs. The receptors were sampled from a man between 18 and 29 years old in good health. Some clones in this sample may be carry-over from other donors' samples. CDR3s leave out the opening cysteine and the closing phenylalanine or tryptophan. The order of the fields is V gene, CDR3 protein.

>TRBV5-6
ASSLDRQGTYGYT
>TRBV7-9
ASSGPWGGASYEQY
>TRBV19
ASSKRTGTAGLAGVPYSYEQY
>TRBV5-1
ASSLGLGSYNEQF
>TRBV19
ASSIRTALKNIQY
>TRBV9
ASSPRGGLPIYEQY
>TRBV27
ASRGLGQGGEQY
>TRBV28
ASSSRFDRVNIQY
>TRBV5-1
ASSSGTTTAGEY
>TRBV6-5
ASSYSTGYGYT
>TRBV25-1
ASSESDTYEQY
>TRBV5-1
ASSPLGSMADTQY
>TRBV11-2
ASSVGQGFYEQY
>TRBV9
ASSPPTDTQY
>TRBV5-6
ASSLRPEKLF
>TRBV5-1
ASRPGQAGLYGYT
>TRBV5-1
ASSLGPGQGIYEQY
>TRBV4-1
ASSQESETQY
>TRBV5-4
ASSFLASSTDTQY
>TRBV7-3
ASRRSGGAGEQF
>TRBV7-9
ASSFGLGTQY
>TRBV7-3
ASSFAVNTEAF
>TRBV5-1
ASSLAFQGATGELF
>TRBV10-2
ASSLRETQY
>TRBV5-6
ASSLWRGRTNEKLF
>TRBV4-3
ASSQETGVHEQY
>TRBV2
ASSVGTPWRETQY